Each of the 32 T cell receptor beta chains below was sequenced from the same sample in a study of read filtering for tumor transcriptome and immune sequencing. The library was built from 400 ng RNA with molecular barcoded adaptors for alpha/delta and beta/gamma chains. Each CDR3 protein is one row after TCRdb ran MiXCR on the reads. The repertoire includes nearly 60,000 distinct CDR3 sequences, roughly 12% of them detected once, and roughly 17% sits in the top ten. Specimen: a population of CD138-negative cells sorted from bone marrow. These receptor sequences come from a donor at least 40 years old with multiple myeloma.

This clonotype has ten or more counts. The V and J genes are TRBV15 and TRBJ2-3; unclear D gene. CDR1 is LNHNV and CDR2 is YYDKDF in the germline V gene (reference sequence). Trimming removed 1 base at V and 6 bases at J, with 11 bases between. The CDR3 runs to 14 residues. DNA of the CDR3: TGTGCCACCAGCAGAGTTGCTAGTTCGGATACGCAGTATTTT. Protein: CATSRVASSDTQYF.

V gene TRBV19 combines with J gene TRBJ1-5, with D uncertain. The CDR3 totals 13 residues. From germline, CDR1 is LNHDA and CDR2 SQIVND (reference sequence). The V and J ends lost 1 base and 5 bases respectively, with 6 bases between them. Here the CDR3 reads CASSIGADQPQHF. DNA for the CDR3: TGTGCCAGTAGTATAGGAGCTGATCAGCCCCAGCATTTT.

This clonotype was observed at least ten times. The chain links TRBV5-5 to TRBJ1-5; no definite D call. V gave up 4 bases and J gave up 3 bases, with 5 bases separating them. The CDR3 sequence is 12 residues long. CDR1 is SGHKS, CDR2 YYEKEE, per germline (reference sequence). The CDR3 sequence: CASSVPNQPQHF. The CDR3 DNA reads as TGTGCCAGCAGCGTGCCCAATCAGCCCCAGCATTTT.

This clonotype was observed a few times. A much more abundant neighbour one base away suggests this may be a read error. The chain carries TRBV3-1 and TRBJ1-2; TRBD1 aligns across 9 bases. Germline CDR1 is LGHDT and CDR2 is YNNKEL (reference sequence). The CDR3 totals 12 residues. CDR3 DNA: TGTGCCAGCAGCTCAGGGACAGGGCACTACGCCTTC. It translates to CASSSGTGHYAF.

This clonotype was counted many times. The chain combines TRBV7-3 with TRBJ2-2; TRBD1 aligns across 7 bases. After removal of 2 bases from V and 4 bases from J, the junction contained 4 bases not matched to a gene. CDR3 length: 15 residues. Germline V gene sequence: CDR1 SGHTA, CDR2 FQGTGA. This CDR3 is CASSLGSGGTGELFF. In DNA form, the CDR3 reads TGTGCCAGCAGCTTAGGGTCAGGGGGCACCGGGGAGCTGTTTTTT.

This clonotype showed up many times. The genes are TRBV10-2 and TRBJ1-1, with D unclear. Germline CDR1 and CDR2: WSHSY and SAAADI. V lost 2 bases to trimming and J lost 2 bases, with 3 bases between them. CDR3 length: 12 amino acids. In DNA, the CDR3 is TGCGCCAGCAGTGAGGCTAACACTGAAGCTTTCTTT. This gives the protein CASSEANTEAFF.

The gene calls are TRBV7-9 and TRBJ2-3; D assignment may be TRBD1 or TRBD2 (5 bases each). V lost 1 base and J lost 11, with 16 bases in between. The CDR3 is 14 amino acids. Germline V lookup: CDR1 SEHNR, CDR2 FQNEAQ (reference sequence). CDR3 region: CASSLGGGIALQYF. The CDR3 region has the DNA TGTGCCAGCAGCTTAGGTGGGGGAATAGCGTTGCAGTATTTT. The full variable domain, completed using reference TRBV7-9 and TRBJ2-3, is DTGVSQNPRHKITKRGQNVTFRCDPISEHNRLYWYRQTLGQGPEFLTYFQNEAQLEKSRLLSDRFSAERPKGSFSTLEIQRTEQGDSAMYLCASSLGGGIALQYFGPGTRLTVL.

This clonotype was observed at least ten times. The chain employs TRBV6-6 and TRBJ1-1; D is ambiguous. The length of the CDR3 is 14 residues. From germline, CDR1 is MNHNY and CDR2 SVGAGI (reference sequence). Between the trimmed V and J ends, which lost 1 base and 4 bases, there was a span of 10 bases. This chain's CDR3 is CASSYLAYITEAFF. In DNA, the CDR3 is TGTGCCAGCAGTTACTTGGCGTATATCACTGAAGCTTTCTTT.

This clonotype was seen at least ten times. This chain uses TRBV29-1 with TRBJ2-7; D may be TRBD1 (5 bases). V was pared by 5 bases and J by 3 bases, with 14 bases between. CDR1 and CDR2 (germline): SQVTM, ANQGSEA. The CDR3 has 13 amino acids. This CDR3 reads CSVSLGQGYEQYF. The CDR3 DNA reads TGCAGCGTTTCCCTCGGGCAGGGCTACGAGCAGTACTTC.

On this clonotype itself: Being one base from a much bigger clone, this may be a read error. V gene TRBV5-1 combines with J gene TRBJ1-5; 8 positions agree with TRBD1. The germline CDR1 and CDR2 sequences are SGHRS and YFSETQ. The CDR3 contains 15 residues. The CDR3 loop reads CASSLLGTGDQTQHF. The CDR3 bases are TGCGCCAGCAGCTTGCTCGGGACAGGTGATCAGACCCAGCATTTT.

This clonotype was picked up many times. CDR3 DNA: TGTGCCAGCAGCGCCCCTAAGAGCGGGGGGGCTTACAATGAGCAGTTCTTC. Encoded protein: CASSAPKSGGAYNEQFF. The gene calls are TRBV9 and TRBJ2-1; TRBD2 agrees at 10 bases. V lost 3 bases and J lost 4; bases outside the gene matches: 10. Germline V gene data show CDR1 as SGDLS and CDR2 as YYNGEE. This CDR3 spans 17 amino acids.

The sample holds many counts of this clonotype. V usage is TRBV20-1 and J usage is TRBJ2-6; 10 bases agree with TRBD1. Germline V gives CDR1 DFQATT, CDR2 SNEGSKA (reference sequence). CDR3 length: 17 amino acids. J lost 2 bases, V lost 4 bases, and 8 bases had no gene match. The CDR3 DNA follows: TGCAGTGCTACCCTCGGACAGGGGGTGACTGGGGCCAACGTCCTGACTTTC. Translating it yields CSATLGQGVTGANVLTF.

This clonotype was picked up many times. The chain joins TRBV28 to TRBJ1-1; D may be TRBD1 (6 bases). Germline V gives CDR1 MDHEN, CDR2 SYDVKM. V lost 3 bases to trimming and J lost 0 bases, with 20 bases between them. The CDR3 spans 18 residues. CDR3 coding DNA: TGTGCCAGCAGTTTCTTGGTGGGGCAGGGGAAAATGAACACTGAAGCTTTCTTT. Amino acids: CASSFLVGQGKMNTEAFF.

This clonotype was counted only a few times. The genes are TRBV11-2 and TRBJ2-5; 10 bases are shared with TRBD1. The V gene end was trimmed by 3 bases and the J gene end by 3 bases; junction bases not matched to a gene: 10. CDR3 length: 17 residues. Germline V lookup: CDR1 SGHAT, CDR2 FQNNGV. As DNA, the CDR3 is TGTGCCAGCAGCTTCTTGACTAGACAGGGGGCTAAAGAGACCCAGTACTTC. Amino acids: CASSFLTRQGAKETQYF.

This clonotype was counted ten times or more. This chain connects TRBV18 to TRBJ1-5; the D is unclear. V gave up 3 bases and J gave up 1 base, with 10 bases separating them. Germline CDR1 and CDR2: KGHSH and LQKENI. This CDR3 has 15 residues. The DNA of the CDR3 is TGTGCCAGCTCACCTGAGGGATGGAGCAATCAGCCCCAGCATTTT. Its translation: CASSPEGWSNQPQHF. The full variable domain, with the rest looked up from reference TRBV18 and TRBJ1-5, is NAGVMQNPRHLVRRRGQEARLRCSPMKGHSHVYWYRQLPEEGLKFMVYLQKENIIDESGMPKERFSAEFPKEGPSILRIQQVVRGDSAAYFCASSPEGWSNQPQHFGDGTRLSIL.

This clonotype came up many times. The V and J genes are TRBV7-2 and TRBJ1-5, with D uncertain. V was shortened by 5 bases and J by 7 bases, with 15 bases between the two germline ends. This CDR3 comprises 14 residues. The germline V gene has CDR1 SGHTA and CDR2 FQGNSA. DNA for the CDR3: TGTGCCAGCAGCGCGCCGCTTTGGGGACAGCCCCAGCATTTT. Its translation: CASSAPLWGQPQHF.

This clonotype has a count of ten or more. The J gene is TRBJ2-2, the V gene TRBV10-3; D gene ambiguous. CDR3 length: 12 amino acids. V was clipped by 6 bases and J by 7 bases, with 9 bases between them. CDR1 and CDR2 (germline): ENHRY, SYGVKD. CDR3 DNA sequence: TGTGCCATCAGCCCCGTCGTCGGGGAGCTGTTTTTT. Residues: CAISPVVGELFF.

In regard to this clonotype: Possible read error: a much larger clone is one base away. This chain uses TRBV6-2 or TRBV6-3 with TRBJ1-1, with D uncertain. In germline, CDR1 is MNHEY, CDR2 SVGEGT. This CDR3 has 13 residues. CDR3 bases: TGTACCAGCAGTTTAATGGTGAACACTGAAGCTTTCTTT. Encoded protein: CTSSLMVNTEAFF.

Many counts were recorded for this clonotype. This chain connects TRBV2 to TRBJ2-2, with a possible D match to TRBD1 (6 bases). The CDR3 totals 15 residues. The germline gives CDR1 SNHLY, CDR2 FYNNEI. V lost 6 bases and J 6 bases, leaving 17 bases between the germline ends. CDR3 DNA: TGTGCCAGCAGGGTTCCAACAGGGTTCGCCGGGGAGCTGTTTTTT. Residues: CASRVPTGFAGELFF.

The J gene is TRBJ1-3, the V gene TRBV15, with D maybe TRBD1 (6 bases). Germline loops: CDR1 LNHNV, CDR2 YYDKDF (reference sequence). The CDR3 runs 17 residues. V was shortened by 2 bases and J by 1 base, with 15 bases between the two germline ends. CDR3 DNA: TGTGCCACCAGCAGACGGGACAAAGATTTATCTGGAAACACCATATATTTT. This gives the protein CATSRRDKDLSGNTIYF.

The table lists this clonotype with many counts. This sequence joins TRBV4-1 and TRBJ1-4; unclear D gene. Germline CDR1 and CDR2: MGHRA and YSYEKL. The CDR3 covers 16 residues. Trimming pared 1 base from V and 0 bases from J, leaving 9 bases between. The CDR3 DNA sequence: TGCGCCAGCAGCCAAGCGGGTGCAGCAACTAATGAAAAACTGTTTTTT. Its translation: CASSQAGAATNEKLFF.

The CDR3 protein is CSARVGSSPLHF. The CDR3 bases are TGCAGTGCTAGAGTGGGGAGCTCACCCCTCCACTTT. V gene TRBV20-1 combines with J gene TRBJ1-6; no definite D call. Germline values: CDR1 DFQATT, CDR2 SNEGSKA (reference sequence). Deletions cut 1 base from V and 10 bases from J, with 8 bases between. This CDR3 spans 12 amino acids.

This clonotype was seen repeatedly, ten times or more. CDR3 loop: CASTHTGFYNEQFF. The CDR3 DNA follows: TGTGCCAGCACCCATACCGGATTCTACAATGAGCAGTTCTTC. The V gene is TRBV7-9, the J gene TRBJ2-1; D is uncertain. Germline V gene data show CDR1 as SEHNR and CDR2 as FQNEAQ (reference sequence). The germline V and J ends were trimmed by 7 bases and 3 bases, with 13 bases remaining between them. This CDR3 has 14 residues.

Concerning this clonotype: Since a much larger clone is just one base distant, this may be a read error. The limits of the CDR3 on the DNA are not certain, so only TCRdb's listed CDR3 is given. The V call is TRBV6-4, the J call TRBJ1-5. The CDR3 is 12 amino acids long, termini counted. Germline V gives CDR1 MRHNA, CDR2 SNTAGT. The CDR3 protein is CASILGNQPQHF.

This clonotype showed up many times. The V call is TRBV30, the J call TRBJ1-5; no definite D call. The germline CDR1 and CDR2 sequences are GTSNPN and SVGIG (reference sequence). V dropped 2 bases and J dropped 3 bases, with 8 bases sitting between them. CDR3 length: 13 amino acids. The DNA of the CDR3 is TGTGCCTGGAGTCCGGAGATCAATCAGCCCCAGCATTTT. As protein: CAWSPEINQPQHF.

The table lists this clonotype with many counts. The chain carries TRBV6-4 and TRBJ1-6; D remains unclear. The CDR3 totals 14 residues. The germline gives CDR1 MRHNA, CDR2 SNTAGT. Trimming pared 5 bases from V and 7 bases from J, leaving 12 bases between. The CDR3 is CASSPNGSNSPLHF. In DNA, the CDR3 is TGTGCCAGCAGTCCAAACGGGAGCAATTCACCCCTCCACTTT.

This clonotype was found many times. The rearrangement uses TRBV5-1 and TRBJ2-5; D remains unclear. The CDR3 spans 14 residues. Germline assignment: CDR1 SGHRS and CDR2 YFSETQ. V lost 2 bases, J lost 0 bases, and 8 bases lay in between. CDR3 region: CASSLVADQETQYF. The DNA for the CDR3 is TGCGCCAGCAGCTTAGTGGCAGACCAAGAGACCCAGTACTTC. Full variable domain (missing parts from reference TRBV5-1 and TRBJ2-5): KAGVTQTPRYLIKTRGQQVTLSCSPISGHRSVSWYQQTPGQGLQFLFEYFSETQRNKGNFPGRFSGRQFSNSRSEMNVSTLELGDSALYLCASSLVADQETQYFGPGTRLLVL.

This clonotype was observed at least ten times. The genes are TRBV30 and TRBJ1-4; possible D gene TRBD1, 5 bases. CDR3 length: 14 residues. From germline, CDR1 is GTSNPN and CDR2 SVGIG (reference sequence). Trimming removed 2 bases from V and 4 bases from J, with 11 bases in between. CDR3: CAWSLTGLNEKLFF. The CDR3 DNA sequence: TGTGCCTGGAGTCTGACGGGGCTTAATGAAAAACTGTTTTTT.

This clonotype was seen ten or more times. V is TRBV12-3 or TRBV12-4 and J is TRBJ2-5, with 7 bases lining up with TRBD1. This CDR3 comprises 14 residues. J was trimmed by 3 bases and V by 6 bases; bases with no gene match: 7. The DNA for the CDR3 is TGTGCCAGCAGGATCGGGACAGCCGAAGAGACCCAGTACTTC. Protein: CASRIGTAEETQYF.

Many counts were recorded for this clonotype. V is TRBV11-3 and J is TRBJ1-4; possible D gene TRBD1, 5 bases. Germline V gives CDR1 SGHNT, CDR2 YENEEA. The length of the CDR3 is 15 residues. Trimming took 10 bases from V and 7 from J, leaving 22 bases between them. Here the CDR3 DNA reads TGTGCCACCACGAGGGGCAGCATCTCTAGTGAAAAACTGTTTTTT. Translation gives CATTRGSISSEKLFF.

This clonotype was recorded many times. V gene TRBV18 combines with J gene TRBJ2-7; no clear D gene. V lost 0 bases, J lost 2 bases, and 14 bases lay in between. The CDR3 is made up of 16 amino acids. Germline V lookup: CDR1 KGHSH, CDR2 LQKENI. In nucleotides, the CDR3 is TGTGCCAGCTCACCACCGGGCTCGAGGACCACCTACGAGCAGTACTTC. Translating gives CASSPPGSRTTYEQYF.

This chain links TRBV5-1 with TRBJ1-3; the D gene is possibly TRBD1 (5 bases). V was cut by 5 bases and J by 1 base, with 10 bases left in between. The germline V gene encodes CDR1 SGHRS and CDR2 YFSETQ. The CDR3 is 14 amino acids. The CDR3 reads CASRTEHSGNTIYF. CDR3 DNA sequence: TGCGCCAGCAGGACAGAACATTCTGGAAACACCATATATTTT.